Listed below are T cell receptor beta chains from one sample, sequenced in a study of blood T cell repertoires in COVID-19. Clones were sequenced by immunoSEQ multiplex PCR, and TCRdb holds only the in-frame ones, with some missing. The table includes some 160,000 clones, around nine tenths detected once. Sample: peripheral blood. These receptors originate from a woman between 65 and 79 years old with COVID-19, enrolled during active disease. Each CDR3 is given with its conserved first and last residue. Fields, in order: D gene, V gene, J gene, clone size, CDR3 protein, CDR3 DNA. A D gene is named only where the DNA matches it firmly. Some rows mark clone size as missing; the rest say once, few, many or name a class of expanded clone.

d_gene: NA
v_gene: TRBV6-5
j_gene: TRBJ1-6
abundance: NA
CDR3aa: CASIQDQGINSPLHF
CDR3nt: TGTGCCAGCATCCAAGACCAGGGGATTAATTCACCCCTCCACTTT

d_gene: NA
v_gene: TRBV7-9
j_gene: TRBJ1-1
abundance: NA
CDR3aa: CASSLIVRGSPEAFF
CDR3nt: TGTGCCAGCAGCTTAATCGTCCGGGGTTCTCCTGAAGCTTTCTTT

d_gene: NA
v_gene: TRBV7-2
j_gene: TRBJ1-6
abundance: NA
CDR3aa: CASSSRAVNSGSLHF
CDR3nt: TGTGCCAGCAGCTCCCGGGCCGTCAATTCGGGGTCCCTCCACTTT

d_gene: TRBD1
v_gene: TRBV18
j_gene: TRBJ2-7
abundance: NA
CDR3aa: CASSPGQNYEQYF
CDR3nt: TGTGCCAGCTCCCCGGGACAGAACTACGAGCAGTACTTC

d_gene: NA
v_gene: TRBV7-3
j_gene: TRBJ2-1
abundance: NA
CDR3aa: CASSSHRDTNKPQFF
CDR3nt: TGTGCCAGCAGCTCCCACCGGGACACAAATAAACCGCAGTTCTTC

d_gene: TRBD2
v_gene: TRBV11-2
j_gene: TRBJ2-5
abundance: NA
CDR3aa: CASSLGLAQETQYF
CDR3nt: TGTGCCAGCAGCTTAGGACTAGCCCAAGAGACCCAGTACTTC

d_gene: TRBD1
v_gene: TRBV13
j_gene: TRBJ1-6
abundance: NA
CDR3aa: CASSLQGVAYNSPLHF
CDR3nt: TGTGCCAGCAGCTTACAGGGGGTGGCCTATAATTCACCCCTCCACTTT

d_gene: TRBD1
v_gene: TRBV19
j_gene: TRBJ2-5
abundance: NA
CDR3aa: CASSTTGDAPGTQYF
CDR3nt: TGTGCCAGTAGCACGACAGGGGACGCACCGGGGACCCAGTACTTC

d_gene: TRBD2
v_gene: TRBV7-8
j_gene: TRBJ2-1
abundance: NA
CDR3aa: CASSKLAGIFYNEQFF
CDR3nt: TGTGCCAGCAGCAAATTAGCGGGGATCTTCTACAATGAGCAGTTCTTC

d_gene: TRBD1
v_gene: TRBV2
j_gene: TRBJ1-2
abundance: once
CDR3aa: CASSTKGARTHGYTF
CDR3nt: TGTGCCAGCAGTACCAAGGGGGCGCGAACCCATGGCTACACCTTC

d_gene: TRBD2
v_gene: TRBV5-1
j_gene: TRBJ2-3
abundance: NA
CDR3aa: CASSSTSGFTDTQYF
CDR3nt: TGCGCCAGCAGTTCAACTAGCGGATTCACAGATACGCAGTATTTT

d_gene: NA
v_gene: TRBV5-1
j_gene: TRBJ2-5
abundance: NA
CDR3aa: CASSLGPLVVETQYF
CDR3nt: TGCGCCAGCAGCTTGGGGCCCTTGGTGGTGGAGACCCAGTACTTC

d_gene: NA
v_gene: TRBV6-1
j_gene: TRBJ1-5
abundance: NA
CDR3aa: CASSEWTDNQPQHF
CDR3nt: TGTGCCAGCAGTGAATGGACAGACAATCAGCCCCAGCATTTT

d_gene: TRBD2
v_gene: TRBV3-1/TRBV3-2
j_gene: TRBJ2-1
abundance: NA
CDR3aa: CASSQGLAGGNEQFF
CDR3nt: TGTGCCAGCAGCCAAGGACTAGCGGGGGGCAATGAGCAGTTCTTC

d_gene: NA
v_gene: TRBV30
j_gene: TRBJ1-1
abundance: NA
CDR3aa: CAWSAGRGNTEAFF
CDR3nt: TGTGCCTGGAGTGCTGGACGGGGAAACACTGAAGCTTTCTTT

d_gene: NA
v_gene: TRBV28
j_gene: TRBJ1-2
abundance: NA
CDR3aa: CASTRDGDYGYTF
CDR3nt: TGTGCCAGCACCCGCGACGGGGACTATGGCTACACCTTC

d_gene: NA
v_gene: TRBV6-5
j_gene: TRBJ2-2
abundance: NA
CDR3aa: CASSPTPGSVGELFF
CDR3nt: TGTGCCAGCAGTCCCACCCCGGGGTCGGTCGGGGAGCTGTTTTTT

d_gene: TRBD1
v_gene: TRBV15
j_gene: TRBJ2-3
abundance: NA
CDR3aa: CATGTGTGTGAPHTQYF
CDR3nt: TGTGCCACCGGGACTGGGACCGGGACAGGGGCCCCACATACGCAGTATTTT

d_gene: TRBD2
v_gene: TRBV7-3
j_gene: TRBJ2-1
abundance: NA
CDR3aa: CASSLAVLAGGYNEQFF
CDR3nt: TGTGCCAGCAGCTTAGCGGTTCTAGCGGGGGGTTACAATGAGCAGTTCTTC